This TCR beta chain was documented in a study of T cell responses to AZD1222 COVID-19 vaccine. Study at large: It was second doses at about 4 or about 12 weeks that were pooled.

Profiling relied on immunoSEQ multiplex PCR, and the TCRdb table lists in-frame clones only, not all of them. The sample lists 150,000 to 200,000 clones; 88% were seen once. A remark on this clone: What it recognizes is unknown.

General study findings and limits: The study found vaccine-associated CD4 TCRs spanning spike, dominant at 160-218 and 743-854. Nearly half of the spike-specific TCRs reportedly recognize variant regions that carry no mutations.

Germline CDR1 reads MNHNS; CDR2 reads SASEGT. Trimming shortened V by 1 base and J by 4 bases, and 5 bases separated the two germline ends. CDR3 length equals 14 residues. This clonotype originated in an adult in good health. The sample consisted of peripheral blood, taken on day 0 of AZD1222 vaccination. The genes are TRBV6-1 and TRBJ1-6; no clear D. For the CDR3, the DNA is TGTGCCAGCAGTGAAGAAAGGTATAATTCACCCCTCCACTTT. Its protein is CASSEERYNSPLHF.